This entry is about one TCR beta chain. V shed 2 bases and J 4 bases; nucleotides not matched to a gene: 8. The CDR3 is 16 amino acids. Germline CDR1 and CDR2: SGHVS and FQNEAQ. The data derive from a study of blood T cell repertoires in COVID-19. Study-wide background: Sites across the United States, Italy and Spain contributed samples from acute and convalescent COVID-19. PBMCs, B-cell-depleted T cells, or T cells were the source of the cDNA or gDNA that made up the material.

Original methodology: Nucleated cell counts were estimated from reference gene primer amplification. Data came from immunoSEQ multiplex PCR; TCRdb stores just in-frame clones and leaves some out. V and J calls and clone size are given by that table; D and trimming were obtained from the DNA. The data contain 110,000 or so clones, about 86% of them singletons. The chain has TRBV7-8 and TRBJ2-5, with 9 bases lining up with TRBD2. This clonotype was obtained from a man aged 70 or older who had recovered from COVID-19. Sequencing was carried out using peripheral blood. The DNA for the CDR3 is TGTGCCAGCAGCTTATATGGCGGGGGGGCCTCAGAGACCCAGTACTTC. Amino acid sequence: CASSLYGGGASETQYF. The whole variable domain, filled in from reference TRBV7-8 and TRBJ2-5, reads GAGVSQSPRYKVAKRGQDVALRCDPISGHVSLFWYQQALGQGPEFLTYFQNEAQLDKSGLPSDRFFAERPEGSVSTLKIQRTQQEDSAVYLCASSLYGGGASETQYFGPGTRLLVL.